Here is one TCR beta chain with its context. Its antigen is unknown. This specimen belongs to a study of identical twins. General study findings and limits: It was cross-sectional statistical analysis, not following the same donors, that the conclusions relied on.

Unique molecular identifiers were present on the cDNA, and a universal primer site came from template switching. TCRdb itself ran the 5' RACE reads through MiXCR, one entry per CDR3 protein. The table records roughly 480,000 distinct CDR3 sequences, around 24% of them present only once. This CDR3 contains 14 residues. V was clipped by 6 bases and J by 5 bases; unmatched bases: 3. The same sample was also used in a study of T cells expressing NK-cell markers.

This chain connects TRBV12-3 or TRBV12-4 to TRBJ2-3; TRBD1 aligns across 12 bases. The clonotype originates from a woman between 18 and 29 years old in good health. Source material: CD4+ T cells sorted from blood. This chain's CDR3 is CASSRDRGQDTQYF. The CDR3 nucleotides are TGTGCCAGCAGCAGGGACAGGGGGCAAGATACGCAGTATTTT.